A single sample is the source of the 8 T cell receptor beta chains below, sequenced in a study of blood T cell repertoires in COVID-19. The repertoire was sequenced with immunoSEQ multiplex PCR; TCRdb's copy has only in-frame clones and lacks some. The top ten hold 1.4% to 1.5% of the sample, which has 400,000 to 500,000 clones, approximately 91% seen once. The sample comprised PBMCs or T cells enriched from blood (not recorded which). Every receptor here comes from a woman aged 18-29 years who had been exposed to COVID-19.

This clone appeared once. The genes are TRBV28 and TRBJ1-1; TRBD1 agrees at 10 bases. Germline-derived CDR1 and CDR2 are MDHEN and SYDVKM. The CDR3 is 17 residues long. V lost 2 bases to trimming and J lost 10 bases; unmatched junction nucleotides: 16. The CDR3 spells CASSLKIGTGAQVGAFF. In nucleotides, the CDR3 is TGTGCCAGCAGTTTAAAAATCGGGACAGGGGCCCAGGTCGGAGCTTTCTTT.

The chain is built from TRBV7-2 and TRBJ2-1, with TRBD2 identical over 8 bases. CDR1 is SGHTA, CDR2 FQGNSA, per germline. The CDR3 is 14 amino acids. The V and J ends lost 5 bases and 9 bases, in that order; junction bases with no gene match: 9. CDR3 protein: CASSVPGLGFEQFF. The DNA of the CDR3 is TGTGCCAGCAGCGTGCCGGGACTAGGGTTTGAGCAGTTCTTC.

The chain links TRBV29-1 to TRBJ1-1; 7 bases line up with TRBD1. This CDR3 spans 15 amino acids. With 4 bases clipped from V and 0 bases from J, the junction kept 8 bases outside the gene matches. Germline CDR1 is SQVTM and CDR2 is ANQGSEA. CDR3 sequence reads: CSVAGQVGVNTEAFF. CDR3 nucleotides: TGCAGCGTTGCCGGACAGGTAGGGGTGAACACTGAAGCTTTCTTT.

CDR3 region: CAIAEGGGGNTQYF. In nucleotides, the CDR3 is TGTGCCATCGCAGAGGGCGGGGGGGGGAATACGCAGTATTTT. The J gene is TRBJ2-3, the V gene TRBV27, with TRBD2 identical over 9 bases. The CDR3 contains 14 residues. V gave up 10 bases and J gave up 7 bases; unmatched junction bases: 12. CDR1 and CDR2 from the germline V gene are MNHEY and SMNVEV (reference sequence).

The gene calls are TRBV11-3 and TRBJ2-1; tentatively, D is TRBD2 (5 bases). The CDR3 has 16 residues. V gave up 1 base and J gave up 2 bases, with 12 bases separating them. In germline, CDR1 is SGHNT, CDR2 YENEEA. Here the CDR3 DNA reads TGTGCCAGCAGCTTAGGGTCCCTAGCCGCCTACAATGAGCAGTTCTTC. It yields the protein CASSLGSLAAYNEQFF. The full variable domain, completed using reference TRBV11-3 and TRBJ2-1, is EAGVVQSPRYKIIEKKQPVAFWCNPISGHNTLYWYLQNLGQGPELLIRYENEEAVDDSQLPKDRFSAERLKGVDSTLKIQPAELGDSAVYLCASSLGSLAAYNEQFFGPGTRLTVL.

The table lists this clone with a count of one. The CDR3 coding sequence is TGCAGTGCTAGAGATTTAGAGGAGCAGTACTTC. This gives the protein CSARDLEEQYF. This chain joins TRBV20-1 and TRBJ2-7, with unresolved D. The CDR3 extends over 11 amino acids. The germline V and J ends were trimmed by 0 bases and 7 bases, with 7 bases remaining between them. In germline, CDR1 is DFQATT, CDR2 SNEGSKA (reference sequence).

V and J are TRBV7-2 and TRBJ2-4; 8 bases map to TRBD2. Germline CDR1 SGHTA, CDR2 FQGNSA. CDR3 length equals 14 residues. The V and J ends lost 5 bases and 6 bases, in that order; junction bases with no gene match: 6. The CDR3 nucleotides read TGTGCCAGCAGCCTTGGACTAGCAATAAACATTCAGTACTTC. Its protein product is CASSLGLAINIQYF.

The CDR3 spells CASSEFVGDSYSGNTIYF. The DNA for the CDR3 is TGTGCCAGCAGTGAATTTGTGGGTGACAGTTACTCTGGAAACACCATATATTTT. V is TRBV2 and J is TRBJ1-3; D is perhaps TRBD1 (5 bases). This CDR3 contains 18 residues. The germline V gene encodes CDR1 SNHLY and CDR2 FYNNEI. Trimming pared 2 bases from V and 0 bases from J, leaving 17 bases between.